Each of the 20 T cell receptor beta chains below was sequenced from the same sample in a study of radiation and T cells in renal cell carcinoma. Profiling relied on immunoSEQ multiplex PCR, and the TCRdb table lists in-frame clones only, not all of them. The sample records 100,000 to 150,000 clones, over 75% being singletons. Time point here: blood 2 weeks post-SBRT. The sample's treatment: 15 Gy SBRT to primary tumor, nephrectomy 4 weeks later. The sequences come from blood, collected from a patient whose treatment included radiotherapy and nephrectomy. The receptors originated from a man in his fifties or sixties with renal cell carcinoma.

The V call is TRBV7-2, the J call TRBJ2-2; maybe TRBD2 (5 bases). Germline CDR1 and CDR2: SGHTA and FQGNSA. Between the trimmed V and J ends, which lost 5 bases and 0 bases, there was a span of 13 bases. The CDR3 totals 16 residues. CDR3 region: CASSRETGANTGELFF. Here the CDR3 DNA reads TGTGCCAGCAGCAGAGAAACCGGGGCGAACACCGGGGAGCTGTTTTTT.

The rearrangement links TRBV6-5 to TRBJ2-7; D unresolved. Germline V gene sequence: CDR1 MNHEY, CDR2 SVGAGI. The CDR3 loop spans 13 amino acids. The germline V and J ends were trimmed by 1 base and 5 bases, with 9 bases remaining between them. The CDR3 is CASSYWQFNEQYF. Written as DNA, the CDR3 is TGTGCCAGCAGTTACTGGCAGTTCAACGAGCAGTACTTC.

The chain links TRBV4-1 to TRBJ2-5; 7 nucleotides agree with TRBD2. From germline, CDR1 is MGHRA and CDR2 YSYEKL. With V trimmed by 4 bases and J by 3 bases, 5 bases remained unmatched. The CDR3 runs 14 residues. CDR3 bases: TGCGCCAGCAGCCCATCTCTAGCGGAAGAGACCCAGTACTTC. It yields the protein CASSPSLAEETQYF.

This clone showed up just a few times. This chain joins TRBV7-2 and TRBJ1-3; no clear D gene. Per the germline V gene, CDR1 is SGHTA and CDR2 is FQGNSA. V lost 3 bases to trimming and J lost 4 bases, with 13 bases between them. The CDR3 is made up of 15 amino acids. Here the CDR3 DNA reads TGTGCCAGCAGCTTCGGCAGCGCTCGGGGAAACACCATATATTTT. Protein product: CASSFGSARGNTIYF.

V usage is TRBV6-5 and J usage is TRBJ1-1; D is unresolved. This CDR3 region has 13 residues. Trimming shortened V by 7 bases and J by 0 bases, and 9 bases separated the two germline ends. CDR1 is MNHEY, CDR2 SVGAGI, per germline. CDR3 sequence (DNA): TGTGCCAGCACTAGTTACATGAACACTGAAGCTTTCTTT. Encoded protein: CASTSYMNTEAFF.

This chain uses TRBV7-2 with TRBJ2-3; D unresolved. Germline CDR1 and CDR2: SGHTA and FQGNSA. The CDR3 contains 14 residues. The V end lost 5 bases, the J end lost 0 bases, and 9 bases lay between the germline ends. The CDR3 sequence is CASSRLGSTDTQYF. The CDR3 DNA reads TGTGCCAGCAGCCGACTGGGTAGCACAGATACGCAGTATTTT. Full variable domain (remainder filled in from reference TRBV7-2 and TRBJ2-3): GAGVSQSPSNKVTEKGKDVELRCDPISGHTALYWYRQSLGQGLEFLIYFQGNSAPDKSGLPSDRFSAERTGGSVSTLTIQRTQQEDSAVYLCASSRLGSTDTQYFGPGTRLTVL.

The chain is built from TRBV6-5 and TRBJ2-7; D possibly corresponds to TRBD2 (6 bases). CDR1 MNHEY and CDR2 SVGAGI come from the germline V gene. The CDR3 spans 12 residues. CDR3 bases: TGTATTAGCGGCCCAAGCTCCTACGAGCAGTACTTC. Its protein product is CISGPSSYEQYF.

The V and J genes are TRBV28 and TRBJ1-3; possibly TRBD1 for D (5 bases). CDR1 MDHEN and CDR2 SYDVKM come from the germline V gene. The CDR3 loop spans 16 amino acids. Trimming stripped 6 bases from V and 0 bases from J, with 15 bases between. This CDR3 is CASREGRTNSGNTIYF. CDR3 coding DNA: TGTGCCAGCAGGGAGGGACGGACGAACTCTGGAAACACCATATATTTT.

The CDR3, as DNA: TGCGCCAGCAGCCCTAGCGGCACCGGGGAGCTGTTTTTT. Its protein product is CASSPSGTGELFF. The chain employs TRBV5-1 and TRBJ2-2; 7 nucleotides agree with TRBD2. Germline CDR1 reads SGHRS; CDR2 reads YFSETQ. The CDR3 covers 13 residues. Germline trimming cut 4 bases from V and 4 bases from J; bases unmatched to any gene: 1.

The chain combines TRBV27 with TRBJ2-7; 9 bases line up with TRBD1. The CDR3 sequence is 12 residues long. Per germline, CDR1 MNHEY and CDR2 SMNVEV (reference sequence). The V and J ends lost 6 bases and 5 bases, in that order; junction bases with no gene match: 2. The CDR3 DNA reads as TGTGCCAGCAGAACAGGGGGCAACGAGCAGTACTTC. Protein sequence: CASRTGGNEQYF.

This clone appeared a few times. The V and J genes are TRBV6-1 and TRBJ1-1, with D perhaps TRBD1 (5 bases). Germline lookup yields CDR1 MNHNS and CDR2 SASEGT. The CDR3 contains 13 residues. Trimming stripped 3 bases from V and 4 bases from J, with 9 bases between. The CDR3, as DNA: TGTGCCAGCAGTGACAGGGAGACCACTGAAGCTTTCTTT. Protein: CASSDRETTEAFF.

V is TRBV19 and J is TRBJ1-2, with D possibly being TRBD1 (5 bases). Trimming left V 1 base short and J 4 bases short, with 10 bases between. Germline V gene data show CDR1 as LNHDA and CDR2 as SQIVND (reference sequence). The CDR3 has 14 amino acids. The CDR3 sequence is CASSIVGGGYGYTF. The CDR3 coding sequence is TGTGCCAGTAGTATAGTCGGGGGAGGCTATGGCTACACCTTC.

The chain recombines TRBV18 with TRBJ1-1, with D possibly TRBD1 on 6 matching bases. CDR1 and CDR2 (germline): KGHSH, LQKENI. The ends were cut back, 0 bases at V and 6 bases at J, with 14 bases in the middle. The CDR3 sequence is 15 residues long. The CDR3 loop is CASSPPRGQGAEAFF. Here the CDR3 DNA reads TGTGCCAGCTCACCACCTCGGGGGCAGGGCGCTGAAGCTTTCTTT.

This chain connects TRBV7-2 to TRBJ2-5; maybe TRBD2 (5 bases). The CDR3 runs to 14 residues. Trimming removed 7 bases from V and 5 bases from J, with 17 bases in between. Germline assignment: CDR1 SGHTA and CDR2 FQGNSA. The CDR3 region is CASTSRPGTETQYF. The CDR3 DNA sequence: TGTGCCAGCACCTCCCGGCCGGGAACGGAGACCCAGTACTTC.

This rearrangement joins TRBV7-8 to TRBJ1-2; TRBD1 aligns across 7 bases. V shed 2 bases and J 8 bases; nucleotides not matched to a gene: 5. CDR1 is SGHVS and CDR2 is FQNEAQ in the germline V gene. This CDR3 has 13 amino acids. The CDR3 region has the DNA TGTGCCAGCAGCTTAAACCGGGACAGCGGCTACACCTTC. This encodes CASSLNRDSGYTF.

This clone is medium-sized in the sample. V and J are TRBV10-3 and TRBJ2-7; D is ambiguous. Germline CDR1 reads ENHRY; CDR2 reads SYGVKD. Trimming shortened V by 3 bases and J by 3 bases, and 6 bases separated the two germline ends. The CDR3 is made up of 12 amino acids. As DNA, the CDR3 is TGTGCCATCAGTGAAAAGGTCTACGAGCAGTACTTC. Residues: CAISEKVYEQYF.

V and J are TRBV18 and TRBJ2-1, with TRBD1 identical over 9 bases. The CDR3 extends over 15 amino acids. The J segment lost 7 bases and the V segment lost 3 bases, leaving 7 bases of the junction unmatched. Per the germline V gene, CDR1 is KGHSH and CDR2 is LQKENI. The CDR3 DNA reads TGTGCCAGCTCACCGTTGGGACAGGGTGGAAATGAGCAGTTCTTC. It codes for CASSPLGQGGNEQFF.

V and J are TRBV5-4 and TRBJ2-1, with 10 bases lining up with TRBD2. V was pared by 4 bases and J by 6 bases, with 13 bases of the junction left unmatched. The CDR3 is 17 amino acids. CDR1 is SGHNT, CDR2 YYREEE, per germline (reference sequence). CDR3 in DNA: TGTGCCAGCAGCCCTAGCGGGGGTCCGCGAAGGGGCAATGAGCAGTTCTTC. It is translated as CASSPSGGPRRGNEQFF.

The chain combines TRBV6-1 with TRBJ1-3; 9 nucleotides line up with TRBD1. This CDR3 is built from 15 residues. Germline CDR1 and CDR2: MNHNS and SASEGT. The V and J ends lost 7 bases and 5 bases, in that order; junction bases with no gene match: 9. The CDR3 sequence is CASTTTGTGRNTIYF. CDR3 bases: TGTGCCAGCACCACGACCGGGACAGGGAGAAACACCATATATTTT.

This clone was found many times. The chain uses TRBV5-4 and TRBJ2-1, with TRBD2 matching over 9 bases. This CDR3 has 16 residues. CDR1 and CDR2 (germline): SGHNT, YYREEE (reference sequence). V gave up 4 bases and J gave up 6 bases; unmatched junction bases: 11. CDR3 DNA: TGTGCCAGCAGCCGAGATCCTAGCGGGATGGGCAATGAGCAGTTCTTC. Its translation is CASSRDPSGMGNEQFF. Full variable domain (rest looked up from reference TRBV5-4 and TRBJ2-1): ETGVTQSPTHLIKTRGQQVTLRCSSQSGHNTVSWYQQALGQGPQFIFQYYREEENGRGNFPPRFSGLQFPNYSSELNVNALELDDSALYLCASSRDPSGMGNEQFFGPGTRLTVL.